This record concerns one T cell receptor (beta chain) sequence. Deletions cut 3 bases from V and 5 bases from J, with 17 bases between. There are 15 residues in the CDR3. The germline CDR1 and CDR2 sequences are SNHLY and FYNNEI. These data originate in a study of regulatory T cells in long-lasting Graves disease. The time point was: persistent/refractory GD, antithyroid drugs over 5 years with positive TRAb. Extracted RNA from PBMCs served as the source of the TCR library. Arm-PCR of CDR3 regions and iRepertoire HTBI primers were used to build TCR beta libraries. TCRdb recomputed calls from the multiplex PCR reads with MiXCR, one row per CDR3 protein. This sample has 420,000 or so distinct CDR3 sequences; 23% occur once, and the top ten carry roughly 30%.

The chain carries TRBV2 and TRBJ2-7; tentatively, D is TRBD1 (5 bases). Sequenced here: peripheral blood mononuclear cells (PBMCs), sampled when the disease was refractory, from a patient treated with antithyroid drugs. The sequence came from a female donor with Graves disease. The CDR3 nucleotides read TGTGCCAGCAGTGACCACAGGCCCCTCTTGAACGAGCAGTACTTC. Translation: CASSDHRPLLNEQYF.